This T cell receptor beta chain was found in a study of cytomegalovirus exposure and HLA in healthy donors. Overall study results and limits: In a later analysis, several top co-occurrence clusters appeared linked to parvovirus B19, influenza, CMV and Epstein-Barr virus. In a later analysis, DRB1 alleles had the most associated TCRs; HLA-C alleles the fewest.

The CDR3 has 14 amino acids. Germline V gene data show CDR1 as MNHEY and CDR2 as SMNVEV (reference sequence). V shed 3 bases and J 3 bases; nucleotides not matched to a gene: 1. The PCR ran on 60 Vbeta and 13 Jbeta primers. TCRdb keeps only in-frame clones here, not all; method: immunoSEQ multiplex PCR. The table shows approximately 67,000 clones, with approximately 92% occurring only once. A note on this clone: Its antigen is still unknown.

The source of this sequence is a woman aged 30 to 39 in good health and CMV-seropositive. The specimen was PBMCs. The V call is TRBV27, the J call TRBJ1-2; TRBD1 aligns across 10 bases. The CDR3 nucleotides are TGTGCCAGCAGTTTCGGACAGGGGGACTATGGCTACACCTTC. Its translation is CASSFGQGDYGYTF.